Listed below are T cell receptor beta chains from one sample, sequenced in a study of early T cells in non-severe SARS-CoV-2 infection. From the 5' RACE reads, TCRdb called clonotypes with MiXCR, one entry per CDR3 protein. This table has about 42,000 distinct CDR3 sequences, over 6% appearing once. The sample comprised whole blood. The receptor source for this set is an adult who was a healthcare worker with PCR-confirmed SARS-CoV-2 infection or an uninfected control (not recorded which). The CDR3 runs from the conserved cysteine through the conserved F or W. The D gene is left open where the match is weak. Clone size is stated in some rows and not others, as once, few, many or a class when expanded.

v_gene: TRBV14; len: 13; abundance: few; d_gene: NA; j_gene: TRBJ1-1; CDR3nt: TGTGCCAGCCAAGGGCAGGGGTACACTGAAGCTTTCTTT; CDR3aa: CASQGQGYTEAFF
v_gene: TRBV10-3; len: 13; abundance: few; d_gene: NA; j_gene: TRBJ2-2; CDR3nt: TGTGCCATCAGCCGGACAGACACCGGGGAGCTGTTTTTT; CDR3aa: CAISRTDTGELFF
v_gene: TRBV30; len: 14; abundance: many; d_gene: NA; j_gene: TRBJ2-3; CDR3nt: TGTGCCTGGAATCCCTGGGGAAGCACAGATACGCAGTATTTT; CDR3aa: CAWNPWGSTDTQYF
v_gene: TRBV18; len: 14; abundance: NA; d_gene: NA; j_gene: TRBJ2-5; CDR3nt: TGTGCCAGCTCACCGACAGTGTACCAAGAGACCCAGTACTTC; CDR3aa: CASSPTVYQETQYF
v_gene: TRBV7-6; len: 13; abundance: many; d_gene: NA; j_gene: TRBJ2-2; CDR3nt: TGTGCCAGCAGGAGGAGGGCTCCTGAGGAGCTGTTTTTT; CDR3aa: CASRRRAPEELFF
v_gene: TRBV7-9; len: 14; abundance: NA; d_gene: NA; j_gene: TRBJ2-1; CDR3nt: TGTGCCAGCAGCCCTGGGACTCCATACAATGAGCAGTTCTTC; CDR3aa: CASSPGTPYNEQFF
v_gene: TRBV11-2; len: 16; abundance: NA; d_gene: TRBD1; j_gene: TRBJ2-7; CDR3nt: TGTGCCAGCAGCTTAGATAGGGACAGCTTCTCCTACGAGCAGTACTTC; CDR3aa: CASSLDRDSFSYEQYF
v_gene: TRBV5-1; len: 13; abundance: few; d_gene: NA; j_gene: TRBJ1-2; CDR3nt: TGCGCCAGCAGCTTTGACAGGAACTATGGCTACACCTTC; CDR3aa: CASSFDRNYGYTF
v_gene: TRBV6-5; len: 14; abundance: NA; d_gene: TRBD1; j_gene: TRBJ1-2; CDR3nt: TGTGCCAGCAGTCGACAGGGATGGAACTATGGCTACACCTTC; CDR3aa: CASSRQGWNYGYTF
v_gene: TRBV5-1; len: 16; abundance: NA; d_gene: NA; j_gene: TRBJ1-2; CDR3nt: TGCGCCAGCAGCTTGGAGGGACGTACTTCTGACTATGGCTACACCTTC; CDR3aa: CASSLEGRTSDYGYTF
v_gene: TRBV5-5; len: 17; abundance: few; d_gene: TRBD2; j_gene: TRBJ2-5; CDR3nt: TGTGCCAGCAGCTCCCTATGGCCAGCGGGGAGTCAAGAGACCCAGTACTTC; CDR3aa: CASSSLWPAGSQETQYF
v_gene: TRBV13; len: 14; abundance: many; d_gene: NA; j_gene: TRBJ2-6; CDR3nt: TGTGCCAGCGAGTGGAGCTCTGGGGCCAACGTCCTGACTTTC; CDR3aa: CASEWSSGANVLTF
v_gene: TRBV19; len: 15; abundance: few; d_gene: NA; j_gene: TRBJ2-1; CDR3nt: TGTGCCAGTAGTAGCCGGCGTTCGTTTCACAATGAGCAGTTCTTC; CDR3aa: CASSSRRSFHNEQFF
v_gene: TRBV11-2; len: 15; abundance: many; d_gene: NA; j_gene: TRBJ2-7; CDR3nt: TGTGCCAGCAGCCCAGGGCGAGGGTACCTCAGCGAGCAGTACTTC; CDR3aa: CASSPGRGYLSEQYF
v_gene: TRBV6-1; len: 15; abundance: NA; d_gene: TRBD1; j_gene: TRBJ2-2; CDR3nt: TGTGCCAGCAGGGGTGCGACAGGGGCAACCGGGGAGCTGTTTTTT; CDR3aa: CASRGATGATGELFF
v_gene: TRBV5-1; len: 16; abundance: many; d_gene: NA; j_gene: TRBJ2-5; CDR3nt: TGCGCCAGCAGCCCCCTGGCGGGGGACAACCAAGAGACCCAGTACTTC; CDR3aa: CASSPLAGDNQETQYF
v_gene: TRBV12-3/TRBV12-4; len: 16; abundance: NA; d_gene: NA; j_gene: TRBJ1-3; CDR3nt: TGTGCCAGCAGTTTCCCCGACAGCTACTCTGGAAACACCATATATTTT; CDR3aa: CASSFPDSYSGNTIYF
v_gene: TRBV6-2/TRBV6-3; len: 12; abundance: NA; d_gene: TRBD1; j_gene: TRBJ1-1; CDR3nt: TGTGCCAGCAGTTACTTGGACAGGGCGGCTTTCTTT; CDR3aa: CASSYLDRAAFF
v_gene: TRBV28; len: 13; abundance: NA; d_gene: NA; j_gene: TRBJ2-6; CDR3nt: TGTGTCACCGTCCCGGGGGTGGCCAACGTCCTGACTTTC; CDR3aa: CVTVPGVANVLTF
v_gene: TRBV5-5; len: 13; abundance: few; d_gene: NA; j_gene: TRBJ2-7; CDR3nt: TGTGCCAGCAGCCTCTTACCTGCCTACGAGCAGTACTTC; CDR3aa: CASSLLPAYEQYF
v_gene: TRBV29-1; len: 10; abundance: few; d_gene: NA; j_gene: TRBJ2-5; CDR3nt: TGCAGCGTTGAGAAAGAGACCCAGTACTTC; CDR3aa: CSVEKETQYF
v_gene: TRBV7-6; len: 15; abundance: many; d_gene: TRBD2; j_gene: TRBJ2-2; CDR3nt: TGTGCCAGCAGCTTGCGGGGGGCGCCCACCGGGGAGCTGTTTTTT; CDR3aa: CASSLRGAPTGELFF
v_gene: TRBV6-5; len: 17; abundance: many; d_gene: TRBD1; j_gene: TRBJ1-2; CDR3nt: TGTGCCAGCAGTTACTCCGTCCCGGGACAGGGAAACTATGGCTACACCTTC; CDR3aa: CASSYSVPGQGNYGYTF
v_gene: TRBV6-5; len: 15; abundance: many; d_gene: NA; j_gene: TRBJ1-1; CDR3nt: TGTGCCAGCAGTTACACCTTAGGGGGAGGCACTGAAGCTTTCTTT; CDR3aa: CASSYTLGGGTEAFF
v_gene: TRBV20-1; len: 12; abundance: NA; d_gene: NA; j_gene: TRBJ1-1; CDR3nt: TGCAGTGCTAGATTATCGGCCTCTGGAGCTTTCTTT; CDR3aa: CSARLSASGAFF
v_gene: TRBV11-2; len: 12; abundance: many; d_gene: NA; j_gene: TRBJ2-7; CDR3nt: TGTGCCAGCAGCTTAGAAGGGGAGTGGCAGTACTTC; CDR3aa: CASSLEGEWQYF
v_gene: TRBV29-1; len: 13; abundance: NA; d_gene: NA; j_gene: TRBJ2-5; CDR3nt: TGCAGCGTTAAGACAGGTTCCCAAGAGACCCAGTACTTC; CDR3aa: CSVKTGSQETQYF
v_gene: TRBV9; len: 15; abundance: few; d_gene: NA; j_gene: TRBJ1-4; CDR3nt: TGTGCCAGCAGCCCCCCAGGGGAGTATGGTGAAAAACTGTTTTTT; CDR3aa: CASSPPGEYGEKLFF
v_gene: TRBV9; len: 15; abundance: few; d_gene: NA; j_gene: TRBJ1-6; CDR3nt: TGTGCCAGCAGCGTAGTGCCAGGGGTAGATTCACCCCTCCACTTT; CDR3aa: CASSVVPGVDSPLHF
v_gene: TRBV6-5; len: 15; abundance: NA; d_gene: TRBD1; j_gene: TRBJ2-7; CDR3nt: TGTGCCAGCAGGACCCCGGGACAGGGGGTATACGAGCAGTACTTC; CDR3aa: CASRTPGQGVYEQYF
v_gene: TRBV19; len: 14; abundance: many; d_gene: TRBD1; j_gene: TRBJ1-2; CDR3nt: TGTGCCAGTAGTACCACGAACAGGGGGAATGGCTACACCTTC; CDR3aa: CASSTTNRGNGYTF
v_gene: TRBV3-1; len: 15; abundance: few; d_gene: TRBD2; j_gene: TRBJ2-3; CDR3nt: TGTGCCAGCACTAGCGGGGGGGCCAGGACAGATACGCAGTATTTT; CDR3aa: CASTSGGARTDTQYF
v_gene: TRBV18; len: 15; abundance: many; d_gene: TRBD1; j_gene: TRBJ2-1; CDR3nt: TGTGCCAGCTCACCGGGGACAGGGGATGCCAATGAGCAGTTCTTC; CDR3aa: CASSPGTGDANEQFF
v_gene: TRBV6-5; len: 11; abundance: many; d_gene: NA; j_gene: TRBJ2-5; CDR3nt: TGTGCCAGCAGTAACGGCGAGACCCAGTACTTC; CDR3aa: CASSNGETQYF
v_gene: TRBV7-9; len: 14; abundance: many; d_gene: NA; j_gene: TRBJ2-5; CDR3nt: TGTGCCAGCAGCTCGGCAGGCCTCCAAGAGACCCAGTACTTC; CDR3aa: CASSSAGLQETQYF
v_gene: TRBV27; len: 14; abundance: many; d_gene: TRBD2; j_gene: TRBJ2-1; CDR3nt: TGTGCCAGCAGTTCGGACGGGAGGTCAGATGAGCAGTTCTTC; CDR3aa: CASSSDGRSDEQFF
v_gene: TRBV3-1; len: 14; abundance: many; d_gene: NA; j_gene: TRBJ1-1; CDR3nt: TGTGCCAGCAGCCAACGACAGTTGAACACTGAAGCTTTCTTT; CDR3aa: CASSQRQLNTEAFF
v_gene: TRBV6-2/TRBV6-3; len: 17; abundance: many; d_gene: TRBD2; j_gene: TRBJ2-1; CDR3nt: TGTGCCAGCAGTAGGGGGGCCCTAGCGGGGGCTAACAATGAGCAGTTCTTC; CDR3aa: CASSRGALAGANNEQFF
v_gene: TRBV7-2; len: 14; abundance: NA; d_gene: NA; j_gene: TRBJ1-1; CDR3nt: TGTGCCAGCAGCTTAGACATTATGAACACTGAAGCTTTCTTT; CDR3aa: CASSLDIMNTEAFF
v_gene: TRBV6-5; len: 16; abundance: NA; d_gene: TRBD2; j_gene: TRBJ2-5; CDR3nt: TGTGCCAGCAGCTCCCTAGCGGGGGGGCACCAAGAGACCCAGTACTTC; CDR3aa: CASSSLAGGHQETQYF
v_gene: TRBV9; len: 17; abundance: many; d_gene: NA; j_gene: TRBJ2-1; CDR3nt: TGTGCCAGCAGCGTATTCGGCCGCGCCGGCTCCTACAATGAGCAGTTCTTC; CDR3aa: CASSVFGRAGSYNEQFF
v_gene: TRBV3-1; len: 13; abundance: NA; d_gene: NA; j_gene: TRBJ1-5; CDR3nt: TGTGCCAGCAGCCGGCAGCCTAATCAGCCCCAGCATTTT; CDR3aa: CASSRQPNQPQHF
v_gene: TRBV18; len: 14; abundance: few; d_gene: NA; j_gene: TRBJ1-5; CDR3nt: TGTGCCAGCTCACCGGGACAATCCGACCAGCCCCAGCATTTT; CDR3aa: CASSPGQSDQPQHF
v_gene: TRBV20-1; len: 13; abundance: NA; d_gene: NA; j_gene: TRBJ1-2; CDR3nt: TGCAGTGCCTTCACCACGGACAGTGACGGCTACACCTTC; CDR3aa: CSAFTTDSDGYTF
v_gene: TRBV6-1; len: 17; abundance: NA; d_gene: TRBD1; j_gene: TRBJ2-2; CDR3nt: TGTGCCAGCAGACCGGGCCGGACAGGTGTGAACACCGGGGAGCTGTTTTTT; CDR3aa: CASRPGRTGVNTGELFF
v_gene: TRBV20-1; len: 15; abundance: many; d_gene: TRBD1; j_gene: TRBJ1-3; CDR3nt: TGCAGTGCTAGAGCCGGGACAGGTTACGGAAACACCATATATTTT; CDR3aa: CSARAGTGYGNTIYF
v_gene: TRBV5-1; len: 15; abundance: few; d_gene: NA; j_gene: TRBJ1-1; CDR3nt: TGCGCCAGCAGCTTGGGGGAGAGGGTGAACACTGAAGCTTTCTTT; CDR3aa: CASSLGERVNTEAFF
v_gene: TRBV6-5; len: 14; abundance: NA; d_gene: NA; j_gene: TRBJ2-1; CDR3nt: TGTGCCAGCAGTTACTCCCCTAGCAGGAATGAGCAGTTCTTC; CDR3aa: CASSYSPSRNEQFF
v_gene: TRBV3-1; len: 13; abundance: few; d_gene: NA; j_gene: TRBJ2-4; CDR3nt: TGTGCCAGCAGCCCCCGAACCGGAAACATTCAGTACTTC; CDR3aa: CASSPRTGNIQYF
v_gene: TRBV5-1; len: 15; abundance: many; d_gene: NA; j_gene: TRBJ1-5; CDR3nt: TGCGCCAGCAGCTTTGGTGGGGAATCGGATCAGCCCCAGCATTTT; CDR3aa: CASSFGGESDQPQHF